The sequence of this T cell receptor (beta chain) was determined in a study of vaccination effects on CD4 cells after COVID-19. The CDR3 totals 16 residues. Trimming took 1 base from V and 6 from J; bases not matched to a gene: 7. Germline lookup yields CDR1 LNHNV and CDR2 YYDKDF (reference sequence). Study-wide results and caveats: Nearly all vaccine-induced clones in healthy recipients recognized only SARS-CoV-2.

This table comes from immunoSEQ multiplex PCR, and its TCRdb copy is limited to in-frame clones, with some not included. Of about 66,000 clones in the sample, 74% were seen once. Notes on this clone: The antigen is not known.

Between days 10 and 11 of culture, CD4+ T cells were separated out. Vaccine administered to participants consisted of two doses of either BNT162b2 or mRNA-1273. Nucleocapsid antibody tests were negative, and the vaccine recipients had no prior SARS-CoV-2 infection. IL-2 medium supplanted half the medium on days 3 and 7. This TCR came from a human donor who received a COVID-19 vaccine. The chain links TRBV15 to TRBJ1-2; 11 nucleotides line up with TRBD1. Sequenced here: CD4+ T cells from PBMCs cultured without peptide, sampled after COVID-19 vaccination. CDR3 DNA: TGTGCCACCAGCAGAGGCCCGGGACAGGGGGGAAATGGCTACACCTTC. Its translation is CATSRGPGQGGNGYTF.